This TCR beta chain was observed in a study of T cell clonality in common variable immunodeficiency. Germline values: CDR1 SGHTA, CDR2 FQGTGA. This CDR3 has 13 residues. The study, taken as a whole, reports: Fewer TCRbeta clones were shared among CVID subjects than controls. TCRbeta clonality was increased in CVID versus healthy controls. Patient heterogeneity in the CVID cohort limited correlations between repertoire features and clinical complications.

Assay: immunoSEQ multiplex PCR; the TCRdb copy retains only in-frame clones and omits some. The sample gives more than 55,000 clones, none seen only once, and the top ten clones hold roughly 0.84%. This clone was seen ten or more times. Its antigen remains unidentified. The read finishes 3 residues shy of the CDR3 end, and the germline J gene is used to complete it. The chain couples TRBV7-3 to TRBJ2-3; the D gene is possibly TRBD1 (5 bases). Sequencing input: peripheral blood mononuclear cells. This receptor was obtained from a person between 18 and 75 years old in good health. CDR3 sequence reads: CASSLRQQETQYF. Incomplete CDR3 DNA: TGTGCCAGCAGCTTAAGACAGCAAGAGACG.